Described below is a single T cell receptor beta chain sequence and its context. Per the original data handling: From reference gene primer amplification, estimates of nucleated cell counts were derived. Data came from immunoSEQ multiplex PCR; TCRdb stores just in-frame clones and leaves some out. That table furnishes V, J and clone size, whereas the DNA furnished D and trimming. This table has about 160,000 clones, roughly 86% appearing once. The record originates from a study of blood T cell repertoires in COVID-19. Study-wide context: The United States, Italy and Spain were the sources of the acute and convalescent COVID-19 samples. From T cells, B-cell-depleted T cells, or PBMCs came the material, which was cDNA or gDNA.

This CDR3 region has 15 residues. CDR1 and CDR2 from the germline V gene are LGHNA and YSLEER. Trimming at V came to 0 bases and at J to 4 bases, leaving 5 bases not matched to a gene. The source material was peripheral blood. The chain carries TRBV4-3 and TRBJ2-7; 8 bases agree with TRBD1. The sequence derives from a woman aged 60-75 years who had recovered from COVID-19. The CDR3 DNA reads TGCGCCAGCAGCCAAGACTACAGGGGGTTTTACGAGCAGTACTTC. Translating it yields CASSQDYRGFYEQYF.